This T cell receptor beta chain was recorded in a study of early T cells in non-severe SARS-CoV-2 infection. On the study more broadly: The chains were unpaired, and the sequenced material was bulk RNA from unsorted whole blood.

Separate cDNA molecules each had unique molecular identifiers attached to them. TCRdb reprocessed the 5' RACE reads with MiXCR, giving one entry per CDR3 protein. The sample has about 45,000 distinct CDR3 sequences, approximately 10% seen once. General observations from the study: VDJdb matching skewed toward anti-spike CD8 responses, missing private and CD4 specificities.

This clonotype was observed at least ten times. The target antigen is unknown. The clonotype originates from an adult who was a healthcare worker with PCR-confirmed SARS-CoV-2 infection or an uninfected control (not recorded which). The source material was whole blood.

The CDR3 sequence is CASSAGETQYF. The CDR3 DNA is TGCGCCAGCAGCGCCGGAGAGACCCAGTACTTC. The chain couples TRBV5-1 to TRBJ2-5; no definite D call. Trimming cost V 4 bases and J 4 bases, with 5 bases left between them. Germline CDR1 SGHRS, CDR2 YFSETQ. This CDR3 comprises 11 residues.